This T cell receptor (beta chain) was found in a study of cytomegalovirus exposure and HLA in healthy donors. Points from the study as a whole: Fewer N-insertions (relative to the roughly 700-donor mean) were reportedly seen in an Asian-associated ancestry cluster in a later analysis. A link between a missense DCLRE1C variant and TCR beta V- and J-gene trimming emerged from a later analysis.

As regards this clone: Its antigen is currently unknown.

PCR amplification relied on 60 Vbeta primers (plus 13 Jbeta primers). The repertoire was sequenced with immunoSEQ multiplex PCR; TCRdb's copy has only in-frame clones and lacks some. The data hold 160,000 or so clones, with around four fifths observed a single time. Healthy bone marrow donors supplied every sample. The sequence was collected from a man aged 18 to 30 in good health and CMV-seropositive. Material for sequencing was PBMCs.

Here the CDR3 reads CSVEGTAISGNTIYF. CDR3 nucleotides: TGCAGCGTTGAGGGGACAGCCATCTCTGGAAACACCATATATTTT. This chain uses TRBV29-1 with TRBJ1-3, with 7 positions matching TRBD1. From germline, CDR1 is SQVTM and CDR2 ANQGSEA. The junction had 5 bases not matched to a gene; V was cut back by 3 bases and J by 0 bases. This CDR3 has 15 amino acids.